These T cell receptor beta chains were read from a single sample in a study of cytomegalovirus exposure and HLA in healthy donors. Measured with immunoSEQ multiplex PCR; TCRdb has only the in-frame clones, and not every one. The sample includes over 100,000 clones, around 70% of them seen just once. The source material was PBMCs. The receptors originated from a young man in good health and CMV-seropositive. The CDR3 runs from the conserved cysteine through the conserved F or W. Each record gives: D gene, clone size, V gene, J gene, CDR3 protein, CDR3 DNA. D genes are given only for firm matches. Part of the rows lack a size; the others show once, few, many or a class for expanded clones.

D: .
size: .
V: TRBV7-9
J: TRBJ2-5
CDR3: CASSLKGLTYQETQYF
DNA: TGTGCCAGCAGCTTAAAGGGACTTACGTACCAAGAGACCCAGTACTTC

D: .
size: .
V: TRBV6-6
J: TRBJ2-7
CDR3: CASMGRTYEQYF
DNA: TGTGCCAGCATGGGCAGGACCTACGAGCAGTACTTC

D: .
size: .
V: TRBV9
J: TRBJ2-2
CDR3: CASSTSIGELFF
DNA: TGTGCCAGCAGCACCAGTATCGGGGAGCTGTTTTTT

D: TRBD1
size: .
V: TRBV28
J: TRBJ1-2
CDR3: CASTLPGQGGFNGYTF
DNA: TGTGCCAGCACCCTACCAGGGCAGGGGGGTTTTAATGGCTACACCTTC

D: .
size: .
V: TRBV19
J: TRBJ1-4
CDR3: CASRGTEFNEKLFF
DNA: TGTGCCAGTCGGGGGACTGAATTTAATGAAAAACTGTTTTTT

D: TRBD2
size: few
V: TRBV27
J: TRBJ2-5
CDR3: CASSDIAGVEETQYF
DNA: TGTGCCAGCAGCGATATAGCGGGAGTGGAAGAGACCCAGTACTTC

D: TRBD2
size: .
V: TRBV7-2
J: TRBJ2-7
CDR3: CASSLRLARPKKIHYEQYF
DNA: TGTGCCAGCAGCTTAAGACTAGCGAGGCCAAAAAAGATACACTACGAGCAGTACTTC

D: .
size: .
V: TRBV5-6
J: TRBJ2-7
CDR3: CASSFGRGYEQYF
DNA: TGTGCCAGCAGCTTTGGCAGGGGCTACGAGCAGTACTTC

D: .
size: .
V: TRBV4-3
J: TRBJ1-3
CDR3: CASSQDWRSPTGNTIYF
DNA: TGCGCCAGCAGCCAAGATTGGCGGTCTCCTACTGGAAACACCATATATTTT

D: TRBD1
size: .
V: TRBV29-1
J: TRBJ2-5
CDR3: CSVGESGGPQETQYF
DNA: TGCAGCGTCGGTGAATCAGGGGGACCCCAAGAGACCCAGTACTTC

D: TRBD2
size: few
V: TRBV11-3
J: TRBJ2-1
CDR3: CASSLEFGLAGVNDEQFF
DNA: TGTGCCAGCAGCTTAGAGTTCGGACTAGCGGGAGTAAATGATGAGCAGTTCTTC

D: TRBD2
size: once
V: TRBV9
J: TRBJ2-3
CDR3: CASSPRTSHTDTQYF
DNA: TGTGCCAGCAGCCCGAGGACTAGCCACACAGATACGCAGTATTTT

D: TRBD2
size: .
V: TRBV2
J: TRBJ2-2
CDR3: CASRSGTAAAGELFF
DNA: TGTGCCAGCAGAAGCGGGACGGCAGCCGCCGGGGAGCTGTTTTTT

D: TRBD1
size: few
V: TRBV19
J: TRBJ1-1
CDR3: CASTLGQGRGGTEAFF
DNA: TGTGCCAGTACCCTCGGACAGGGAAGAGGGGGCACTGAAGCTTTCTTT

D: .
size: .
V: TRBV4-3
J: TRBJ2-1
CDR3: CASSQNILYNEQFF
DNA: TGCGCCAGCAGCCAGAATATACTGTACAATGAGCAGTTCTTC

D: .
size: .
V: TRBV5-6
J: TRBJ2-3
CDR3: CASSLPARTDTQYF
DNA: TGTGCCAGCAGCTTACCGGCTAGAACAGATACGCAGTATTTT

D: .
size: .
V: TRBV7-8
J: TRBJ2-2
CDR3: CASSQWVGVDTGELFF
DNA: TGTGCCAGCAGCCAATGGGTGGGAGTAGACACCGGGGAGCTGTTTTTT

D: .
size: .
V: TRBV5-1
J: TRBJ1-3
CDR3: CASGLGQTGNTIYF
DNA: TGCGCCAGCGGCCTGGGACAAACTGGAAACACCATATATTTT

D: .
size: once
V: TRBV4-1
J: TRBJ1-1
CDR3: CASSPARRNTEAFF
DNA: TGCGCCAGCAGCCCCGCCCGGAGGAACACTGAAGCTTTCTTT

D: TRBD2
size: few
V: TRBV4-2
J: TRBJ2-2
CDR3: CASSQVPWRGDGELFF
DNA: TGTGCCAGCAGCCAAGTACCGTGGCGGGGGGATGGGGAGCTGTTTTTT

D: .
size: .
V: TRBV10-1
J: TRBJ2-1
CDR3: CASSESRGGLGEQFF
DNA: TGCGCCAGCAGTGAGTCGAGGGGGGGCCTTGGGGAGCAGTTCTTC

D: TRBD1
size: .
V: TRBV7-9
J: TRBJ1-5
CDR3: CASSEGQGGSNQPQHF
DNA: TGTGCCAGCAGCGAAGGACAGGGAGGAAGCAATCAGCCCCAGCATTTT

D: .
size: .
V: TRBV5-1
J: TRBJ1-6
CDR3: CASSQDLMLNSPLHF
DNA: TGCGCCAGCAGCCAGGATCTGATGCTGAATTCACCCCTCCACTTT

D: TRBD2
size: .
V: TRBV10-3
J: TRBJ2-2
CDR3: CAISGVAGATGELFF
DNA: TGTGCCATCAGTGGGGTAGCGGGAGCCACCGGGGAGCTGTTTTTT